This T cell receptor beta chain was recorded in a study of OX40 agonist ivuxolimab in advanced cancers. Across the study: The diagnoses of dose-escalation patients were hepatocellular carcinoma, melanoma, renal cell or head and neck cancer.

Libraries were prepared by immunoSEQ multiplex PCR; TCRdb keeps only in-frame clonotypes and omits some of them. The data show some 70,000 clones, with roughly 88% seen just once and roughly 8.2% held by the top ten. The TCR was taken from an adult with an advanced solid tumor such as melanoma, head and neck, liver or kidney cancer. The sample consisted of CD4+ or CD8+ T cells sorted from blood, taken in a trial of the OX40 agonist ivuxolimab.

CDR3: CASSPGARGRNQPQHF. In DNA form, the CDR3 reads TGTGCCAGTAGCCCCGGAGCGAGGGGACGGAATCAGCCCCAGCATTTT. V and J are TRBV19 and TRBJ1-5, with D tentatively TRBD1 (5 bases). There are 16 residues in the CDR3. V lost 6 bases to trimming and J lost 4 bases, with 19 bases between them. Germline CDR1 and CDR2: LNHDA and SQIVND (reference sequence). The full variable domain, completed using reference TRBV19 and TRBJ1-5, is DGGITQSPKYLFRKEGQNVTLSCEQNLNHDAMYWYRQDPGQGLRLIYYSQIVNDFQKGDIAEGYSVSREKKESFPLTVTSAQKNPTAFYLCASSPGARGRNQPQHFGDGTRLSIL.